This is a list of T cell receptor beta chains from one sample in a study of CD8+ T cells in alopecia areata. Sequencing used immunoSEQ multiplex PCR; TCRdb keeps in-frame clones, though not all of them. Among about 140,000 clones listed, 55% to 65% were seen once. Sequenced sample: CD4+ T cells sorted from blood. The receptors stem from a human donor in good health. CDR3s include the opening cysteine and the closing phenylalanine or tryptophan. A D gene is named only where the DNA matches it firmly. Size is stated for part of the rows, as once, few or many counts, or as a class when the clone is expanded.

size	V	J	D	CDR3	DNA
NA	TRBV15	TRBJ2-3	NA	CATRYSGGIGTDTQYF	TGTGCCACCCGCTACTCTGGGGGTATAGGCACAGATACGCAGTATTTT
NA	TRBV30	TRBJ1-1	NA	CAWSQDWNTEAFF	TGTGCCTGGAGTCAAGATTGGAACACTGAAGCTTTCTTT
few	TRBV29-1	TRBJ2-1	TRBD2	CSVISGRTEQFF	TGCAGCGTAATTAGCGGGAGGACCGAGCAGTTCTTC
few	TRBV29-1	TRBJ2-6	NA	CSAYSGANVLTF	TGCAGCGCCTACTCTGGGGCCAACGTCCTGACTTTC
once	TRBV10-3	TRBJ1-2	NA	CAISDNFGPGRGYTF	TGTGCCATCAGTGATAACTTTGGACCGGGTAGGGGCTACACCTTC
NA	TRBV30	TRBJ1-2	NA	CAWARLVGGYTF	TGTGCCTGGGCGCGTCTCGTCGGTGGCTACACCTTC
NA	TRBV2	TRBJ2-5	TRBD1	CASSGTVKETQYF	TGTGCCAGCAGCGGGACAGTAAAAGAGACCCAGTACTTC
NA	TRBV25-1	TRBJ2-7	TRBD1	CASSEFGGTGVLEQYF	TGTGCCAGCAGTGAATTTGGCGGGACAGGGGTCCTGGAGCAGTACTTC
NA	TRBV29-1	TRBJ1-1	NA	CSVEGRMNTEAFF	TGCAGCGTTGAAGGACGGATGAACACTGAAGCTTTCTTT
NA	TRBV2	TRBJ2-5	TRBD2	CASSRSSGAPQETQYF	TGTGCCAGCAGTAGGTCTAGCGGGGCCCCCCAAGAGACCCAGTACTTC
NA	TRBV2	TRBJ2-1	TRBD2	CASSQTSAKSSYNEQFF	TGTGCCAGCAGCCAAACTAGCGCCAAGAGCTCCTACAATGAGCAGTTCTTC
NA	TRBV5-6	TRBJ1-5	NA	CASSLRGSNQPQHF	TGTGCCAGCAGCTTGCGAGGGTCCAATCAGCCCCAGCATTTT
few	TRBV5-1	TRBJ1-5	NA	CASSPPAQHF	TGCGCCAGCAGCCCCCCAGCCCAGCATTTT
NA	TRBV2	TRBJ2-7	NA	CASEVLGRRRSEQYF	TGTGCCAGCGAAGTCCTGGGGCGAAGGAGGTCCGAGCAGTACTTC
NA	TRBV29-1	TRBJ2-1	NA	CSVERGFSYNEQFF	TGCAGCGTTGAAAGGGGTTTCTCCTACAATGAGCAGTTCTTC
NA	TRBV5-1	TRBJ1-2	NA	CASSLDHAGANGYTF	TGCGCCAGCAGCTTGGATCACGCAGGGGCGAATGGCTACACCTTC
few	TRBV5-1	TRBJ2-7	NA	CASSFIQGSPEQYF	TGCGCCAGCAGCTTTATCCAGGGGTCCCCCGAGCAGTACTTC
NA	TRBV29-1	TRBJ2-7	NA	CSAGHYYEQYF	TGCAGCGCAGGACACTACTACGAGCAGTACTTC
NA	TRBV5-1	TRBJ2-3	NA	CASSLASLQSTQYF	TGCGCCAGCAGCTTGGCGAGCTTACAGTCTACGCAGTATTTT
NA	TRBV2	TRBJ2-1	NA	CASKLQGYEQFF	TGTGCCAGCAAGTTACAGGGCTATGAGCAGTTCTTC
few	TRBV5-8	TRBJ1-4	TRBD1	CASNRGPEKLFF	TGTGCCAGCAACAGGGGGCCTGAAAAACTGTTTTTT
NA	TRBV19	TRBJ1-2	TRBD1	CASTQTGTIDGYTF	TGTGCCAGTACTCAGACAGGGACCATCGATGGCTACACCTTC
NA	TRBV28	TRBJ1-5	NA	CASSLPRPYQPQHF	TGTGCCAGCAGTTTGCCAAGACCTTATCAGCCCCAGCATTTT
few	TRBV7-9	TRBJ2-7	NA	CASSSYIAGSSYEQYF	TGTGCCAGCAGCTCTTACATCGCAGGGAGCTCCTACGAGCAGTACTTC
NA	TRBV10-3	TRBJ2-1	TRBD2	CAISGTSGTSYNEQFF	TGTGCCATCAGTGGGACTAGCGGAACCTCCTACAATGAGCAGTTCTTC
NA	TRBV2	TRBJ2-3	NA	CASSVKVLADTQYF	TGTGCCAGCAGTGTCAAGGTGCTAGCAGATACGCAGTATTTT
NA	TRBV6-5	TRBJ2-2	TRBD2	CAILADNTGELFF	TGTGCCATCCTAGCGGATAACACCGGGGAGCTGTTTTTT
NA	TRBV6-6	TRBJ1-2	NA	CASMSANYGYTF	TGTGCCAGCATGTCAGCTAACTATGGCTACACCTTC
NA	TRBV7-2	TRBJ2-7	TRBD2	CASSLGLAGYEQYF	TGTGCCAGCAGCTTAGGGCTAGCGGGCTACGAGCAGTACTTC
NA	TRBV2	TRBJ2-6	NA	CASSVPPFGANVLTF	TGTGCCAGCAGTGTCCCCCCATTTGGGGCCAACGTCCTGACTTTC
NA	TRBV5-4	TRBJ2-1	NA	CASSLVTGEEEQFF	TGTGCCAGCAGCTTGGTTACAGGTGAAGAGGAGCAGTTCTTC
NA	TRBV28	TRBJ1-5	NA	CATKGGVNQPQHF	TGTGCCACCAAAGGAGGCGTCAATCAGCCCCAGCATTTT
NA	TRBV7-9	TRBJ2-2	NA	CASSKLPFTGELFF	TGTGCCAGCAGCAAACTACCCTTCACCGGGGAGCTGTTTTTT
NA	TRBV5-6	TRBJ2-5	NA	CASSLAHLGETQYF	TGTGCCAGCAGCTTGGCGCACCTCGGGGAGACCCAGTACTTC
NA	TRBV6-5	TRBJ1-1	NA	CASSYSWGIEAFF	TGTGCCAGCAGTTACTCGTGGGGAATCGAAGCTTTCTTT
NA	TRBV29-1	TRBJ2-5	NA	CSVDGYQETQYF	TGCAGCGTTGACGGTTACCAAGAGACCCAGTACTTC
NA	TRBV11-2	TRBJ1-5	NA	CASSFRATGLDQPQHF	TGTGCCAGCAGCTTCCGAGCAACAGGGTTGGATCAGCCCCAGCATTTT
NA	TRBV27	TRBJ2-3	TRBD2	CASSLTSGTDTQYF	TGTGCCAGCAGTTTGACTAGCGGCACAGATACGCAGTATTTT
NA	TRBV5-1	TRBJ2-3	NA	CASSLDGSTDTQYF	TGCGCCAGCAGCTTAGACGGTAGCACAGATACGCAGTATTTT
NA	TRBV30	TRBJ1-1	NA	CAWSRRLMNTEAFF	TGTGCCTGGAGTCGAAGGTTGATGAACACTGAAGCTTTCTTT
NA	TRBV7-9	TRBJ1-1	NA	CASNLQGTEAFF	TGTGCCAGCAACTTACAGGGAACTGAAGCTTTCTTT
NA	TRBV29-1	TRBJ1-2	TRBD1	CSVDGTGKGYTF	TGCAGCGTTGATGGGACAGGGAAGGGCTACACCTTC
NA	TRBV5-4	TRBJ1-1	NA	CASSTGRVPGLAFF	TGTGCCAGCAGCACTGGGAGGGTCCCTGGTTTAGCTTTCTTT
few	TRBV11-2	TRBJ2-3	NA	CASSLDRNTDTQYF	TGTGCCAGCAGCTTAGACAGGAACACAGATACGCAGTATTTT
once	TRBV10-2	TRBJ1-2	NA	CASSDPRKNYGYTF	TGCGCCAGCAGTGACCCACGTAAAAACTATGGCTACACCTTC
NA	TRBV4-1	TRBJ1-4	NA	CASSQEDEKLFF	TGCGCCAGCAGTCAAGAAGACGAAAAACTGTTTTTT
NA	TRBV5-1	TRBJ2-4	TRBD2	CASSLTSGVNIQYF	TGCGCCAGCAGCTTAACTAGCGGGGTCAACATTCAGTACTTC